Following are 26 T cell receptor beta chains from one sample sequenced in a study of T cells in Graves' hyperthyroidism and ophthalmopathy. Amplified regions were TCR beta CDR3 sequences from RNA transcripts. First-round RT-PCR targeting the TCR CDR3 was performed with the HTBI primer set. A single record per CDR3 protein comes from TCRdb applying MiXCR to the multiplex PCR reads. The repertoire holds about 260,000 distinct CDR3 sequences, about 25% seen once, with approximately 30% in the top ten. Sequenced input: blood. Every receptor here comes from a man between 35 and 55 years old with Graves' hyperthyroidism that later progressed to Graves' ophthalmopathy.

This clonotype was picked up many times. This chain joins TRBV25-1 and TRBJ1-5; 10 bases match TRBD1. The CDR3 runs to 14 residues. V shed 5 bases, J shed 5 bases, and the junction held 3 bases outside the gene matches. Germline V CDR1 and CDR2: MGHDK, SYGVNS. CDR3 bases: TGTGCCAGCAGTAAGACAGGGGGCCATCAGCCCCAGCATTTT. It yields the protein CASSKTGGHQPQHF.

This clonotype was detected many times. The chain combines TRBV9 with TRBJ2-2; 8 bases are a match to TRBD1. Germline CDR1 is SGDLS and CDR2 is YYNGEE. The CDR3 totals 16 residues. Losses at the gene ends were 3 bases for V and 5 bases for J; bases not matched to a gene: 9. CDR3: CASSGPGQVVTGELFF. The CDR3 DNA reads as TGTGCCAGCAGCGGCCCGGGACAGGTCGTTACCGGGGAGCTGTTTTTT.

This clonotype was counted at least ten times. The V call is TRBV28, the J call TRBJ2-4; D possibly corresponds to TRBD1 (6 bases). V was cut by 7 bases and J by 9 bases, with 13 bases left in between. Germline loops: CDR1 MDHEN, CDR2 SYDVKM. This CDR3 has 12 amino acids. The CDR3 protein is CASNQGLGIQYF. In nucleotides, the CDR3 is TGTGCCAGCAATCAGGGGTTGGGCATTCAGTACTTC.

This clonotype showed up many times. The V call is TRBV7-8, the J call TRBJ1-3, with D possibly TRBD1 on 6 matching bases. Trimming shortened V by 2 bases and J by 4 bases, and 18 bases separated the two germline ends. Germline lookup yields CDR1 SGHVS and CDR2 FQNEAQ. There are 17 residues in the CDR3. In nucleotides, the CDR3 is TGTGCCAGCAGCTTATCCATGCTGGGGGCTTCGGGAAACACCATATATTTT. Translated, it gives CASSLSMLGASGNTIYF.

The V and J genes are TRBV20-1 and TRBJ2-7; D is perhaps TRBD2 (5 bases). V lost 5 bases and J lost 3, with 11 bases in between. CDR1 DFQATT and CDR2 SNEGSKA come from the germline V gene (reference sequence). CDR3 size: 12 residues. The CDR3 region has the DNA TGCAGTGCTGGAAAAGACTACTACGAGCAGTACTTC. Translated, it gives CSAGKDYYEQYF.

At least ten counts were recorded for this clonotype. The chain carries TRBV19 and TRBJ1-1; D not resolved. The germline CDR1 and CDR2 sequences are LNHDA and SQIVND (reference sequence). V lost 1 base and J 9 bases, leaving 9 bases between the germline ends. The CDR3 sequence is 12 residues long. CDR3 sequence reads: CASSIVGSKAFF. CDR3 nucleotides: TGTGCCAGTAGTATAGTCGGCAGTAAAGCTTTCTTT.

Many counts were recorded for this clonotype. This chain uses TRBV7-6 with TRBJ2-7; D not certain. V shed 3 bases and J shed 3 bases, with 12 bases lying between them. The CDR3 loop spans 14 amino acids. Germline V gene sequence: CDR1 SGHVS, CDR2 FNYEAQ. The CDR3 sequence is CASSFKGSYYEQYF. The CDR3 region has the DNA TGTGCCAGCAGCTTTAAGGGCTCTTACTACGAGCAGTACTTC.

There are many counts of this clonotype. The V and J genes are TRBV19 and TRBJ2-7; TRBD1 matches 10 bases. Losses at the gene ends were 3 bases for V and 6 bases for J; bases not matched to a gene: 5. Germline CDR1 is LNHDA and CDR2 is SQIVND (reference sequence). CDR3 length: 14 amino acids. The CDR3, as DNA: TGTGCCAGTAGTATGGACAGGGGGACGGTCGAGCAGTACTTC. It yields the protein CASSMDRGTVEQYF.

This chain links TRBV6-1 with TRBJ2-7, with TRBD2 matching over 8 bases. V lost 6 bases to trimming and J lost 0 bases; unmatched junction nucleotides: 7. Germline V gene lookup returns CDR1 MNHNS and CDR2 SASEGT. The CDR3 has 15 residues. Here the CDR3 reads CASRPGGALSYEQYF. The DNA for the CDR3 is TGTGCCAGCAGGCCCGGGGGGGCCCTCTCCTACGAGCAGTACTTC.

Concerning this clonotype: The conserved phenylalanine or tryptophan is not found at the CDR3 terminus, so this likely reflects a read error. The limits of the CDR3 on the DNA are not certain, so only TCRdb's listed CDR3 is given. V and J are TRBV6-1 and TRBJ2-7; the tabulated D call, TRBD2, remains unverified against the DNA. Inclusive of both ends, the CDR3 amounts to 8 amino acids. CDR1 is MNHNS and CDR2 is SASEGT in the germline V gene. CDR3 residues: CASRGLAG.

This clonotype was found many times. The chain couples TRBV5-1 to TRBJ2-7; D is unclear. The CDR3 contains 15 residues. The germline V gene has CDR1 SGHRS and CDR2 YFSETQ. Trimming stripped 4 bases from V and 2 bases from J, with 16 bases between. The CDR3 DNA reads TGCGCCAGCAGCCCCGGCGGTGGGTCTCCCTACGAGCAGTACTTC. Translating gives CASSPGGGSPYEQYF.

The rearrangement links TRBV7-2 to TRBJ2-5, with D perhaps TRBD1 or TRBD2 (5 bases each). Germline V gene lookup returns CDR1 SGHTA and CDR2 FQGNSA. The CDR3 runs 14 residues. Trimming pared 6 bases from V and 0 bases from J, leaving 11 bases between. The CDR3 spells CASSFPGHQETQYF. The DNA of the CDR3 is TGTGCCAGCAGTTTCCCGGGACACCAAGAGACCCAGTACTTC.

The chain is built from TRBV28 and TRBJ2-7, with 7 bases that match TRBD1. Germline CDR1 MDHEN, CDR2 SYDVKM. This CDR3 region has 15 residues. V shed 4 bases and J 2 bases; nucleotides not matched to a gene: 8. The CDR3 loop is CASSSIDRAPYEQYF. The DNA of the CDR3 is TGTGCCAGCAGTTCGATAGACAGGGCCCCCTACGAGCAGTACTTC.

This clonotype was counted many times. It may be a read error: a sequence one base away is much more abundant. The V call is TRBV12-3 or TRBV12-4, the J call TRBJ1-1; D remains ambiguous. The CDR3 extends over 13 amino acids. CDR3 bases: TGTGCCGGCAGTTTCTCTGACCCGATTGAAGCTTTCTTT. This codes for CAGSFSDPIEAFF.

This clonotype was detected many times. The J gene is TRBJ2-2, the V gene TRBV2; unclear D gene. V dropped 2 bases and J dropped 4 bases, with 8 bases sitting between them. Per germline, CDR1 SNHLY and CDR2 FYNNEI. The CDR3 covers 14 residues. For the CDR3, the DNA is TGTGCCAGCAGTGAACAGAGGACCACCGGGGAGCTGTTTTTT. Amino acid sequence: CASSEQRTTGELFF.

This clonotype was found many times. V and J are TRBV20-1 and TRBJ1-6, with a tentative D call TRBD1 (5 bases). This CDR3 is 10 amino acids long. The germline gives CDR1 DFQATT, CDR2 SNEGSKA (reference sequence). Trimming shortened V by 5 bases and J by 9 bases, and 5 bases separated the two germline ends. CDR3 in DNA: TGCAGTGCTGGGGGTTCACCCCTCCACTTT. It codes for CSAGGSPLHF.

This clonotype was seen many times. CDR3 coding DNA: TGTGCCAGCAGTTTGACAGGTGGTATCTGGCGGGACTCCGCCGGGGAGCTGTTTTTT. Protein sequence: CASSLTGGIWRDSAGELFF. The rearrangement links TRBV12-3 or TRBV12-4 to TRBJ2-2; D could derive from TRBD1 or TRBD2 (6 bases each). This CDR3 has 19 amino acids. V was pared by 3 bases and J by 6 bases, with 26 bases between.

This clonotype was observed many times. This chain joins TRBV25-1 and TRBJ2-2; D may be TRBD2 (5 bases). This CDR3 region has 15 residues. The V gene's germline CDR1 is MGHDK and CDR2 SYGVNS. Between the trimmed V and J ends, which lost 5 bases and 7 bases, there was a span of 17 bases. CDR3 loop: CASSPHGLGGGELFF. The CDR3 region has the DNA TGTGCCAGCAGTCCCCATGGACTTGGCGGCGGGGAGCTGTTTTTT.

In this sample, this clonotype turned up many times. The CDR3 spells CAWSWRGDIQYF. CDR3 sequence (DNA): TGTGCCTGGAGTTGGCGTGGGGACATTCAGTACTTC. V and J are TRBV30 and TRBJ2-4; D remains unclear. This CDR3 spans 12 amino acids. Looked up from germline, CDR1 is GTSNPN and CDR2 is SVGIG (reference sequence). The germline V and J ends were trimmed by 2 bases and 8 bases, with 10 bases remaining between them.

This clonotype was seen only a few times. One base away lies a much larger clone, so this may be a sequencing read error. The CDR3 DNA sequence: TGTGCCACCAGTGCCGGTATGAGCACTGAAGCTTTCTTT. This codes for CATSAGMSTEAFF. The J gene is TRBJ1-1, the V gene TRBV24-1; D gene unclear. V lost 5 bases and J 4 bases, leaving 10 bases between the germline ends. Germline V gives CDR1 KGHDR, CDR2 SFDVKD. The CDR3 covers 13 residues.

This clonotype has ten or more counts. The V and J genes are TRBV15 and TRBJ1-1; the D is unclear. The CDR3 totals 12 residues. V was pared by 4 bases and J by 7 bases, with 10 bases between. The germline CDR1 and CDR2 sequences are LNHNV and YYDKDF (reference sequence). CDR3 in amino acids: CATSNEGNEAFF. The CDR3 coding sequence is TGTGCCACCAGCAATGAGGGCAATGAAGCTTTCTTT.

Many counts were recorded for this clonotype. The CDR3 DNA sequence: TGTGCCAGTACCCGTTTCAGACGAGACATTAACACCGGGGAGCTGTTTTTT. Its protein is CASTRFRRDINTGELFF. The genes are TRBV19 and TRBJ2-2; D remains ambiguous. From germline, CDR1 is LNHDA and CDR2 SQIVND (reference sequence). CDR3 size: 17 residues. The V end was cut by 7 bases, the J end by 2 bases, with 20 bases between.

The V call is TRBV7-6, the J call TRBJ2-7, with a tentative D call TRBD1 (5 bases). Germline CDR1 is SGHVS and CDR2 is FNYEAQ. The CDR3 runs 15 residues. The V gene lost 5 bases and the J gene lost 3 bases, with 17 bases spanning the gap. CDR3: CASSTRPGRGYEQYF. The CDR3 DNA reads as TGTGCCAGCAGCACAAGGCCTGGAAGGGGCTACGAGCAGTACTTC.

This clonotype appeared a single time. The chain recombines TRBV11-3 with TRBJ2-5, with 7 bases identical to TRBD1. The CDR3 loop spans 15 amino acids. V was pared by 4 bases and J by 5 bases, with 10 bases of the junction left unmatched. From germline, CDR1 is SGHNT and CDR2 YENEEA. The CDR3 bases are TGTGCCAGCAGCTCAAAGACAGGGTCCTTGGAGACCCAGTACTTC. Protein product: CASSSKTGSLETQYF. Looking up the rest from reference TRBV11-3 and TRBJ2-5 gives the full variable domain: EAGVVQSPRYKIIEKKQPVAFWCNPISGHNTLYWYLQNLGQGPELLIRYENEEAVDDSQLPKDRFSAERLKGVDSTLKIQPAELGDSAVYLCASSSKTGSLETQYFGPGTRLLVL.

The V call is TRBV28, the J call TRBJ1-5, with TRBD1 matching over 9 bases. Germline V CDR1 and CDR2: MDHEN, SYDVKM. V lost 2 bases and J lost 5; bases outside the gene matches: 4. The CDR3 is 15 residues long. The CDR3 is CASSLIGTGYQPQHF. Written as DNA, the CDR3 is TGTGCCAGCAGTTTAATCGGGACAGGGTATCAGCCCCAGCATTTT.

The chain recombines TRBV28 with TRBJ2-7; D ambiguous. The CDR3 extends over 12 amino acids. V lost 3 bases to trimming and J lost 2 bases, with 5 bases between them. Per germline, CDR1 MDHEN and CDR2 SYDVKM. CDR3 nucleotide sequence: TGTGCCAGCAGTTTCCAAACCTACGAGCAGTACTTC. It codes for CASSFQTYEQYF.